This is a list of T cell receptor beta chains from one sample in a study of T cell responses to AZD1222 COVID-19 vaccine. TCRdb's table, derived via immunoSEQ multiplex PCR, lists solely in-frame clones and lacks some. The sample lists more than 100,000 clones; roughly nine tenths were seen once. Material: peripheral blood, obtained on day 0 of AZD1222 vaccination. The receptors derive from an adult in good health. Both conserved end residues are part of each CDR3. A D gene is named only where the DNA matches it firmly. Expanded clones are given a class, and other clones once, few, many or no size at all.

cdr3_aa cdr3_nt j_call clone_size v_call d_call
CSASVRTGGNEQFF TGCAGTGCTAGTGTCCGGACAGGAGGCAATGAGCAGTTCTTC TRBJ2-1 NA TRBV20-1 TRBD1
CASSELREGNTEAFF TGTGCCAGCAGTGAATTGAGAGAGGGAAACACTGAAGCTTTCTTT TRBJ1-1 NA TRBV25-1 NA
CASSSPDRSTDTQYF TGTGCCAGCAGCTCCCCCGACAGATCCACAGATACGCAGTATTTT TRBJ2-3 NA TRBV5-4 NA
CASSKQGAAGYEQYF TGTGCCAGCAGTAAACAGGGTGCCGCCGGGTACGAGCAGTACTTC TRBJ2-7 NA TRBV6-5 NA
CAIRPGQIKASYEQYF TGTGCCATCAGGCCGGGACAGATTAAAGCCTCCTACGAGCAGTACTTC TRBJ2-7 NA TRBV10-3 TRBD1
CASSSGTSGGEKLFF TGTGCCAGCAGCTCTGGGACCTCCGGTGGGGAAAAACTGTTTTTT TRBJ1-4 NA TRBV9 NA
CASSSRGRNTEAFF TGTGCCAGTAGTTCGAGGGGCAGGAACACTGAAGCTTTCTTT TRBJ1-1 NA TRBV19 NA
CASRGHGGGETQYF TGTGCCAGCAGGGGGCATGGGGGAGGAGAGACCCAGTACTTC TRBJ2-5 NA TRBV28 NA
CASSLDYNSYEQYF TGTGCCAGCAGCTTGGATTATAATTCCTACGAGCAGTACTTC TRBJ2-7 NA TRBV5-4 NA
CASSQDPTENQPQHF TGCGCCAGCAGCCAAGATCCGACGGAAAATCAGCCCCAGCATTTT TRBJ1-5 once TRBV4-3 NA
CASSFGTGLQPQHF TGTGCCAGCAGCTTCGGGACAGGCTTGCAGCCCCAGCATTTT TRBJ1-5 NA TRBV13 TRBD1
CASSKTSAVGGTGELFF TGTGCCAGCAGTAAAACTAGCGCTGTTGGGGGCACCGGGGAGCTGTTTTTT TRBJ2-2 few TRBV6-2/TRBV6-3 TRBD2
CASSQSEGESQPQHF TGTGCCAGCAGCCAAAGTGAGGGGGAGAGTCAGCCCCAGCATTTT TRBJ1-5 NA TRBV4-2 NA
CASSFAGHTQYF TGTGCCAGCAGTTTTGCCGGACATACGCAGTATTTT TRBJ2-3 NA TRBV27 NA
CASRPTGVIVTGELFF TGTGCCAGCAGACCCACAGGAGTTATCGTCACCGGGGAGCTGTTTTTT TRBJ2-2 NA TRBV11-3 NA
CAGKTGLTPSSGANVLTF TGTGCCGGTAAAACCGGCCTAACTCCAAGCTCTGGGGCCAACGTCCTGACTTTC TRBJ2-6 NA TRBV5-5 NA
CASRLDSWNYGYTF TGTGCCAGCAGGCTTGACAGCTGGAACTATGGCTACACCTTC TRBJ1-2 NA TRBV6-5 NA
CASSLWGKRSVWSNQPQHF TGTGCCAGCAGCTTATGGGGCAAAAGAAGTGTTTGGAGCAATCAGCCCCAGCATTTT TRBJ1-5 NA TRBV7-8 NA
CSVDGYRGYGYTF TGCAGCGTTGATGGGTACAGGGGATACGGCTACACCTTC TRBJ1-2 NA TRBV29-1 TRBD1
CATRNYLYGPDTDTQYF TGTGCCACCAGGAACTACCTCTACGGACCCGACACAGATACGCAGTATTTT TRBJ2-3 NA TRBV15 NA
CASSKWDTTYEQYF TGTGCCAGTAGTAAATGGGACACTACCTACGAGCAGTACTTC TRBJ2-7 NA TRBV19 NA
CASSVGVDREISEDEQFF TGTGCCAGCAGCGTAGGGGTTGACAGGGAGATATCCGAGGATGAGCAGTTCTTC TRBJ2-1 NA TRBV9 TRBD1
CSVEGYNEQFF TGCAGCGTCGAGGGGTACAATGAGCAGTTCTTC TRBJ2-1 NA TRBV29-1 NA
CASSVVDTGELFF TGTGCCAGCAGCGTAGTAGACACCGGGGAGCTGTTTTTT TRBJ2-2 NA TRBV9 NA
CASSGLHYNEQFF TGTGCTAGTAGCGGTCTTCACTACAATGAGCAGTTCTTC TRBJ2-1 NA TRBV12-5 NA
CATSSAPGGHAYEQYF TGTGCCACCAGCAGTGCTCCGGGGGGTCACGCCTACGAGCAGTACTTC TRBJ2-7 NA TRBV15 TRBD2
CASSDSATGELFF TGTGCCAGCAGTGACTCAGCCACCGGGGAGCTGTTTTTT TRBJ2-2 NA TRBV6-4 NA
CASSYSHSGLAKNIQYF TGTGCCAGCAGTTACAGTCACTCGGGGCTAGCCAAAAACATTCAGTACTTC TRBJ2-4 few TRBV6-2/TRBV6-3 NA
CATSRDTYNEQFF TGTGCCACCAGCAGAGACACGTACAATGAGCAGTTCTTC TRBJ2-1 NA TRBV15 NA
CASSLTLAIQGGSYEQYF TGTGCCAGCAGCTTGACTTTGGCGATCCAAGGGGGCTCCTACGAGCAGTACTTC TRBJ2-7 NA TRBV5-5 NA
CASRRDGYSGNTIYF TGTGCCAGCAGGCGGGACGGATACTCTGGAAACACCATATATTTT TRBJ1-3 once TRBV6-5 NA